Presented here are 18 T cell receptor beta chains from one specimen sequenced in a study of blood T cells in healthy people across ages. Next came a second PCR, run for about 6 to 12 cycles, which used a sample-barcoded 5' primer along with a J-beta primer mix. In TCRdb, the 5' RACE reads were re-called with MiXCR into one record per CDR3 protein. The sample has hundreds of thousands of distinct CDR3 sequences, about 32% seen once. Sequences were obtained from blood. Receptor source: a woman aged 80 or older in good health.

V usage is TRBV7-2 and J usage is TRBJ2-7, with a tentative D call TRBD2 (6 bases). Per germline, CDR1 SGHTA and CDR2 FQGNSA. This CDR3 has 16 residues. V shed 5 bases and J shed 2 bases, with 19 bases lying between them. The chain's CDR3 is CASSMGLAGSAYEQYF. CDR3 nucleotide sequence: TGTGCCAGCAGCATGGGACTCGCGGGGAGCGCCTACGAGCAGTACTTC.

The CDR3 DNA reads as TGTGCCAGCAGCCCGAAAACGGGGGATGAGGTAGCTTTCTTT. Its protein is CASSPKTGDEVAFF. This chain uses TRBV4-2 with TRBJ1-1; D is perhaps TRBD1 (5 bases). This CDR3 contains 14 residues. The germline V and J ends were trimmed by 4 bases and 10 bases, with 19 bases remaining between them. CDR1 LGHNA and CDR2 YNFKEQ come from the germline V gene.

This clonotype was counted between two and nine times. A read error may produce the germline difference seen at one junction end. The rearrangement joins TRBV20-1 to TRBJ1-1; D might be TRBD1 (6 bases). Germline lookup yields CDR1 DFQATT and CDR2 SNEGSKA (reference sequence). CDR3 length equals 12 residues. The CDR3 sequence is CSAGQWNTGAFF. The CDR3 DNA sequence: TGCAGTGCTGGACAGTGGAACACTGGAGCTTTCTTT.

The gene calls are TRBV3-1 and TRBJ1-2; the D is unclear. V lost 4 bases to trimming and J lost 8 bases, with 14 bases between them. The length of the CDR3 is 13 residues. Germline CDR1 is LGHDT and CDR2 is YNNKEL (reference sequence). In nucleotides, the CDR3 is TGTGCCAGCAGCCCGGGGTGGTGCCACGGCTACACCTTC. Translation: CASSPGWCHGYTF.

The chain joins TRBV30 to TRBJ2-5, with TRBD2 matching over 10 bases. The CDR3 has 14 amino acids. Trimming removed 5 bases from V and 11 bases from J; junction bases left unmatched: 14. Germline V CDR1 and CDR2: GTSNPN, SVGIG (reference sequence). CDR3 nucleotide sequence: TGTGCCTGGGGCTCTAGCGGGGGTGGCAATGAGCAGTACTTC. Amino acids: CAWGSSGGGNEQYF. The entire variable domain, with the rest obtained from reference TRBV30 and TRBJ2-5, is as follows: SQTIHQWPATLVQPVGSPLSLECTVEGTSNPNLYWYRQAAGRGLQLLFYSVGIGQISSEVPQNLSASRPQDRQFILSSKKLLLSDSGFYLCAWGSSGGGNEQYFGPGTRLLVL.

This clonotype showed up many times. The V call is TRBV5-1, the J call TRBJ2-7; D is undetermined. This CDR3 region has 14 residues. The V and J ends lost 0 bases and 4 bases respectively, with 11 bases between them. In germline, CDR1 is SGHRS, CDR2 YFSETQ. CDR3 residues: CASSLVAARYEQYF. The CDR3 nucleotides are TGCGCCAGCAGCTTGGTGGCAGCTCGGTACGAGCAGTACTTC.

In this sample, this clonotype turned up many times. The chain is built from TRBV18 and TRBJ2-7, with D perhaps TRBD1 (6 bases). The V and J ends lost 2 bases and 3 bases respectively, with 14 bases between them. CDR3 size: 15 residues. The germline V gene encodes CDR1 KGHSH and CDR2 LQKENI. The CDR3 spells CASSPFAQGIYEQYF. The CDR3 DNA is TGTGCCAGCTCACCATTCGCTCAGGGGATCTACGAGCAGTACTTC.

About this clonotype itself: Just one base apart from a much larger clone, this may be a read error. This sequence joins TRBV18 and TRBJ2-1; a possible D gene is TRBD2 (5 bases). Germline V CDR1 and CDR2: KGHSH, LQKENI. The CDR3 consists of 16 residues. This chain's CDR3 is CASSHGTGSSHNEQFF. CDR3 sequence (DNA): TGTGCCAGCTCACACGGCACGGGGAGCTCCCACAATGAGCAGTTCTTC.

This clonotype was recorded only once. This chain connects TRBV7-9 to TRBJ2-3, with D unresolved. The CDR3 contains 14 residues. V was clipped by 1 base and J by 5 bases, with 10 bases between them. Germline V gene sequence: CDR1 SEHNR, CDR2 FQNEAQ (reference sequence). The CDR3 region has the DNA TGTGCCAGCAGCTTAGAGAGACTCCTAGATACGCAGTATTTT. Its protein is CASSLERLLDTQYF.

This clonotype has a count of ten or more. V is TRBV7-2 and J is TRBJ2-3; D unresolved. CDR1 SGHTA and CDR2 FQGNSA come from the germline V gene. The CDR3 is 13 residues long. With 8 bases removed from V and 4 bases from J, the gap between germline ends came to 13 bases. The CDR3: CASALGLADTQYF. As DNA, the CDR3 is TGTGCCAGCGCTTTGGGATTAGCAGATACGCAGTATTTT. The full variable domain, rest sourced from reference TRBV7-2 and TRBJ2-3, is GAGVSQSPSNKVTEKGKDVELRCDPISGHTALYWYRQSLGQGLEFLIYFQGNSAPDKSGLPSDRFSAERTGGSVSTLTIQRTQQEDSAVYLCASALGLADTQYFGPGTRLTVL.

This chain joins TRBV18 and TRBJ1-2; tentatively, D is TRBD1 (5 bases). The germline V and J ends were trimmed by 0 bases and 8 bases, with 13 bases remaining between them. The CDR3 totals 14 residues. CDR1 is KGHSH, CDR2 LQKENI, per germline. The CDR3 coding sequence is TGTGCCAGCTCACCACCAGCAGGGCCGGGAGGCTACACCTTC. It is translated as CASSPPAGPGGYTF.

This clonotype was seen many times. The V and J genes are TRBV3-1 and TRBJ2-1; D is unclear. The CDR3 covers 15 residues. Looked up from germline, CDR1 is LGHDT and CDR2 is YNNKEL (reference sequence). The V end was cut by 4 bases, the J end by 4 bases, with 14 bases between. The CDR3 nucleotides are TGTGCCAGCAGCCCCACGCTACTCCCTTACAATGAGCAGTTCTTC. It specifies CASSPTLLPYNEQFF.

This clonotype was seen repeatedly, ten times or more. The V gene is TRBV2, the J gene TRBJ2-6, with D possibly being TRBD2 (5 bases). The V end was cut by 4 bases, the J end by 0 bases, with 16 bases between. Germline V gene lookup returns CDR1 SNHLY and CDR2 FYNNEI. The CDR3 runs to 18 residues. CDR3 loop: CASSAIIWESSGANVLTF. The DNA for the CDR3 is TGTGCCAGCAGTGCGATAATATGGGAGAGCTCTGGGGCCAACGTCCTGACTTTC.

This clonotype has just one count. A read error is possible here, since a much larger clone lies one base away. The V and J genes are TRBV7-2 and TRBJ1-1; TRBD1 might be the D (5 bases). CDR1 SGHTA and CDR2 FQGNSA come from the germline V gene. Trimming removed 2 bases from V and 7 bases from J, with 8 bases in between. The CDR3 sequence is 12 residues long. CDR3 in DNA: TGTGCCAGCAGCTTAAGCAGGGATGAAGCTTTCTTT. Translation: CASSLSRDEAFF.

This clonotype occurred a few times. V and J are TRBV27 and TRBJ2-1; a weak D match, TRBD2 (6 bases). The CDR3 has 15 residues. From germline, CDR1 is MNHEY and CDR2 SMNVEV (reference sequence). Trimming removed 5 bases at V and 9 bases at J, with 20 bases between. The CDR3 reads CASSRRAGNPGEQFF. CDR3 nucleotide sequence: TGTGCCAGCAGTCGCAGAGCGGGCAATCCGGGTGAGCAGTTCTTC.

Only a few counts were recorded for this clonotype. The chain's CDR3 is CASSLDQKETQYF. The CDR3 region has the DNA TGTGCCAGCAGTTTAGATCAAAAAGAGACCCAGTACTTC. The chain has TRBV12-3 or TRBV12-4 and TRBJ2-5; D call uncertain. This CDR3 is built from 13 residues. Trimming pared 1 base from V and 3 bases from J, leaving 6 bases between.

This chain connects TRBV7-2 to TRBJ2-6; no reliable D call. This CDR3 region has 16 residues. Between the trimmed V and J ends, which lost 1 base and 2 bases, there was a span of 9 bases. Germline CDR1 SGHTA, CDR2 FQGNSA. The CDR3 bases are TGTGCCAGCAGCTTAGACAGCCCCCCTGGGGCCAACGTCCTGACTTTC. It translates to CASSLDSPPGANVLTF.

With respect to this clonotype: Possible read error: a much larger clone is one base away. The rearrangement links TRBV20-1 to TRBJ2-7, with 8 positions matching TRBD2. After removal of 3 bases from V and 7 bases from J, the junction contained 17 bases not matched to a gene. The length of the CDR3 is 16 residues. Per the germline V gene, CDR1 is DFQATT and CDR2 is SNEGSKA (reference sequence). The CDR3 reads CSASAPGGGGYNEQYF. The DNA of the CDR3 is TGCAGTGCTAGTGCCCCTGGGGGCGGGGGGTACAATGAGCAGTACTTC.